A selection of T cell receptor beta chains follows, all from one sample in a study of T cells expressing NK-cell markers. TCRdb re-called the 5' RACE reads and shows each CDR3 protein once, DNA omitted. The sample table includes roughly 300,000 distinct CDR3 sequences. The sample comprised blood T cells: a sorted CD56 or NKG2C T cell subset, CD4+ or CD8+ T cells, or bulk PBMC T cells (not recorded which). Receptors originate from a woman aged 18 to 75 in good health. The CDR3 runs from the conserved cysteine through the conserved F or W.

V	J	CDR3
TRBV20-1	TRBJ2-7	CSARPPTETEQYF
TRBV4-2	TRBJ2-5	CASSPQGVEETQYF
TRBV7-2	TRBJ2-7	CASSQVNRVVGEQYF
TRBV19	TRBJ2-1	CASTRGAGEQFF
TRBV11-1	TRBJ2-1	CASSSIRQGAGDEQFF
TRBV7-2	TRBJ2-2	CASSLAGVTGELFF
TRBV10-3	TRBJ2-1	CAIQGTSTSGGGEQFF
TRBV7-2	TRBJ1-2	CASSPRAGYLYGYTF
TRBV10-3	TRBJ2-7	CAIRPHGGDYEQYF
TRBV11-2	TRBJ2-3	CASSFGASGGPSTDTQYF
TRBV20-1	TRBJ1-1	CSARDRWVTEAFF
TRBV3-1	TRBJ1-1	CASSQERTLYTEAFF
TRBV12-3/TRBV12-4	TRBJ2-3	CASSFQSGSADTQYF
TRBV29-1	TRBJ2-5	CSAGLAEETQYF
TRBV6-5	TRBJ2-2	CASSYFGGDTGELFF
TRBV11-2	TRBJ2-1	CASSSDTHYNEQFF
TRBV2	TRBJ1-5	CASSLSWGATSNQPQHF
TRBV4-1	TRBJ2-2	CASSQQGRTGELFF
TRBV6-1	TRBJ2-7	CASRPPGSLYEQYF
TRBV20-1	TRBJ2-2	CSAPEVSGELFF
TRBV7-2	TRBJ2-4	CASSQGQGGYIQYF
TRBV24-1	TRBJ2-1	CATAQGSYNEQFF
TRBV20-1	TRBJ2-1	CSAQPGTSGYNEQFF
TRBV12-3/TRBV12-4	TRBJ2-5	CASKKTGVETQYF
TRBV10-3	TRBJ2-3	CATRKTGAETDTQYF
TRBV24-1	TRBJ2-1	CATSDPERGDNEQFF
TRBV7-9	TRBJ2-2	CASTGLAASTGELFF
TRBV3-1	TRBJ2-1	CASSQDIRTQQFF
TRBV5-5	TRBJ1-1	CASSLQGDTEAFF
TRBV7-2	TRBJ2-5	CASSLGSETQYF
TRBV4-3	TRBJ1-1	CASSQELHTEAFF
TRBV2	TRBJ2-5	CASRRQGGVETQYF
TRBV12-3/TRBV12-4	TRBJ2-3	CASSLFLAGGRDTQYF
TRBV6-2/TRBV6-3	TRBJ2-1	CASTNSRGTSGEEQFF
TRBV28	TRBJ1-2	CASSHPQGLDGYTF
TRBV12-3/TRBV12-4	TRBJ2-6	CASSTHSGANVLTF
TRBV12-3/TRBV12-4	TRBJ1-2	CASSRDDILNYGYTF
TRBV20-1	TRBJ1-2	CSARDRGGDGYTF
TRBV2	TRBJ2-1	CASSEWGGGYNEQFF
TRBV5-1	TRBJ2-5	CASSLDGSRQETQYF
TRBV6-2/TRBV6-3	TRBJ2-1	CASFSGLGRDEQFF
TRBV23-1	TRBJ1-1	CASSQRFGSTEAFF